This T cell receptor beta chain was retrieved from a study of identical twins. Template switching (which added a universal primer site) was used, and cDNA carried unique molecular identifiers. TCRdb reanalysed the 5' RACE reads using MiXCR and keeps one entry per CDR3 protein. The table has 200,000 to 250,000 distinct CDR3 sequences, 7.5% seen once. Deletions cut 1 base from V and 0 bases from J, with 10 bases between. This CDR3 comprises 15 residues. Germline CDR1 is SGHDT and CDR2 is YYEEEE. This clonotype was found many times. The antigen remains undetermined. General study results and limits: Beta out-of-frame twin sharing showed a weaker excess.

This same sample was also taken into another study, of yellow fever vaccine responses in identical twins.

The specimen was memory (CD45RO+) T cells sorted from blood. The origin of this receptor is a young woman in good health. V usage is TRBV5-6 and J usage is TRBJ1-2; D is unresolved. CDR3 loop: CASSLTARTNYGYTF. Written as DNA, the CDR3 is TGTGCCAGCAGCTTGACAGCCCGCACTAACTATGGCTACACCTTC.